This T cell receptor beta chain derives from a study of shared clonotypes between healthy human individuals. About the research overall: CD4 naive cells filled three plates per donor, CD4 memory three, CD8 naive two and CD8 memory one.

To note about this clone: Its antigen is currently unknown.

Study conclusions and caveats: In general, naive subsets displayed greater estimated richness than memory subsets did. Some naive CD4 clonotypes, around 5%, turned up in common across four donors.

V dropped 11 bases and J dropped 1; count of bases not matched to a gene: 7. The CDR3 extends over 13 amino acids. CDR1 and CDR2 from the germline V gene are MNHNY and SVGAGI (reference sequence). Splitting of CD4+ cells produced CD45RA+ naive and CD45RA-negative memory subsets. Only in-frame clones appear in the TCRdb table, and some are missing; sequencing was by immunoSEQ multiplex PCR. The table shows about 300,000 clones, with approximately 79% occurring only once. This receptor was obtained from a man younger than 40 in good health. The sequenced sample consisted of memory CD4+ T cells sorted from blood. Subset of the sample: CD45RA-negative fraction. This chain links TRBV6-6 with TRBJ1-1, with TRBD1 identical over 7 bases. In DNA form, the CDR3 reads TGTGCCGCCGACAGGGAGGCGAACACTGAAGCTTTCTTT. Translating it yields CAADREANTEAFF.